This TCR beta chain was sequenced in a study of a mutant IDH1 vaccine in newly diagnosed glioma. The method was immunoSEQ multiplex PCR; TCRdb's version includes in-frame clones alone and lacks a portion of them. This table holds roughly 22,000 clones, roughly 91% found once. V lost 2 bases and J 6 bases, leaving 7 bases between the germline ends. There are 12 residues in the CDR3. CDR1 and CDR2 from the germline V gene are SQVTM and ANQGSEA. As regards this clone: The antigen is not known.

Time point: week 11, during vaccination. Topical imiquimod was applied with each vaccine dose, which held 300 ug of mutant IDH1 20-mer peptide. The sample in question was PBMCs, obtained from a glioma patient whose treatment included an IDH1 peptide vaccine. The chain carries TRBV29-1 and TRBJ2-2, with D uncertain. The receptor was isolated from a woman aged 40-49 years with glioma. The CDR3 loop reads CSVESGPGELFF. CDR3 coding DNA: TGCAGCGTTGAATCGGGTCCCGGGGAGCTGTTTTTT.